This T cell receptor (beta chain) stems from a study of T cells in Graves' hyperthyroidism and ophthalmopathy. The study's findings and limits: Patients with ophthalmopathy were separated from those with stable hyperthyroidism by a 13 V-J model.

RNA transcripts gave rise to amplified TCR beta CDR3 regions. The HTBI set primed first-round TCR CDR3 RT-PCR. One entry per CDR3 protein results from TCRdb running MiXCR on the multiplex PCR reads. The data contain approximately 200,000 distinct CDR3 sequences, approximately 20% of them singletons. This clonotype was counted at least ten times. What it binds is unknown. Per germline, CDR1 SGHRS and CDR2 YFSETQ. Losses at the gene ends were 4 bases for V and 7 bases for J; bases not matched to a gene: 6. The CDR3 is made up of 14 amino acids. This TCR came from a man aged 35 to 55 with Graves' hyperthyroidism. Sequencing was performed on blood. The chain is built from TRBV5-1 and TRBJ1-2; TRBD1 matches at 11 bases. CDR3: CASSVDRGLGGYTF. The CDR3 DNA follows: TGCGCCAGCAGCGTGGACAGGGGGCTCGGTGGCTACACCTTC.